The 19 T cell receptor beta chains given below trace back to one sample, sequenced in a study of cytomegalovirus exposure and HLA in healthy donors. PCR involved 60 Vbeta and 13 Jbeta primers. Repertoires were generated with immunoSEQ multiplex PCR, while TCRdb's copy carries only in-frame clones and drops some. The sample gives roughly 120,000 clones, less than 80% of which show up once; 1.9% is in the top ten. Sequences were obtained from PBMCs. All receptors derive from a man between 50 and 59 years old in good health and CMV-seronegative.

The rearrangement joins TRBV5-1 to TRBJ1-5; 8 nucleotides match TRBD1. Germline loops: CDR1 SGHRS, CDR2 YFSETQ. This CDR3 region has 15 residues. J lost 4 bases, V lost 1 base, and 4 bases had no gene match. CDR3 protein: CASSLQGAYNQPQHF. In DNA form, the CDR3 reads TGCGCCAGCAGCTTGCAGGGGGCGTATAATCAGCCCCAGCATTTT.

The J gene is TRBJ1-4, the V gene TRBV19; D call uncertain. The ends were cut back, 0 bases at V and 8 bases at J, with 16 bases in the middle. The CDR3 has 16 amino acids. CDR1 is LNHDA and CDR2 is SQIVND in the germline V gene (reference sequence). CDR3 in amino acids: CASSIDGSGVKEKLFF. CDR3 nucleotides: TGTGCCAGTAGTATAGACGGCAGCGGGGTAAAGGAAAAACTGTTTTTT.

The CDR3 reads CASSLGGQPFYGYTF. Here the CDR3 DNA reads TGTGCCAGCAGCCTGGGCGGACAGCCGTTTTATGGCTACACCTTC. The chain couples TRBV5-6 to TRBJ1-2; possibly TRBD1 for D (6 bases). The germline gives CDR1 SGHDT, CDR2 YYEEEE. Trimming took 4 bases from V and 5 from J, leaving 18 bases between them. The CDR3 totals 15 residues.

Here the CDR3 reads CASSFKTGSYNEQFF. The CDR3 DNA reads TGCGCCAGCAGCTTTAAGACAGGCTCCTACAATGAGCAGTTCTTC. This chain uses TRBV5-1 with TRBJ2-1; the D gene is possibly TRBD1 (6 bases). The CDR3 has 15 amino acids. Between the trimmed V and J ends, which lost 2 bases and 0 bases, there was a span of 9 bases. CDR1 is SGHRS and CDR2 is YFSETQ in the germline V gene.

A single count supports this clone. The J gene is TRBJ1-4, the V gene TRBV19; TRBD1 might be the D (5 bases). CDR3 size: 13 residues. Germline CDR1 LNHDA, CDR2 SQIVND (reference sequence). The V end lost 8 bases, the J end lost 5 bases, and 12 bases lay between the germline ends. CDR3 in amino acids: CASRGRGNEKLFF. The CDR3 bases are TGTGCCAGTCGCGGCCGGGGGAATGAAAAACTGTTTTTT.

The CDR3 sequence: CASTRTGNTEAFF. CDR3 in DNA: TGTGCCAGCACTAGGACAGGGAACACTGAAGCTTTCTTT. The rearrangement joins TRBV7-9 to TRBJ1-1; TRBD1 aligns across 7 bases. V trimming: 7 bases; J trimming: 1 base; junction bases outside the gene matches: 3. This CDR3 comprises 13 residues. Germline V CDR1 and CDR2: SEHNR, FQNEAQ (reference sequence).

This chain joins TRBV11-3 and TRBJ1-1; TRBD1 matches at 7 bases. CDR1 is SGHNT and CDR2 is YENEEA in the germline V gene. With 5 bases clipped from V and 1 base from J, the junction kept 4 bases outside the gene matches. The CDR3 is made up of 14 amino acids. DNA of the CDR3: TGTGCCAGCAGCCCGGGACAGCCGAACACTGAAGCTTTCTTT. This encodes CASSPGQPNTEAFF. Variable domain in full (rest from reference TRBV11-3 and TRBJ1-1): EAGVVQSPRYKIIEKKQPVAFWCNPISGHNTLYWYLQNLGQGPELLIRYENEEAVDDSQLPKDRFSAERLKGVDSTLKIQPAELGDSAVYLCASSPGQPNTEAFFGQGTRLTVV.

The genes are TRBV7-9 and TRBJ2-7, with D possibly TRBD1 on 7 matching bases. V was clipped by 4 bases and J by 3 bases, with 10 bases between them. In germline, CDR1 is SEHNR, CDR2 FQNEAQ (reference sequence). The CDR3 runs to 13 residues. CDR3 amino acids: CASSSQGGYEQYF. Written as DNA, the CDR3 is TGTGCCAGCAGCTCTCAGGGGGGCTACGAGCAGTACTTC.

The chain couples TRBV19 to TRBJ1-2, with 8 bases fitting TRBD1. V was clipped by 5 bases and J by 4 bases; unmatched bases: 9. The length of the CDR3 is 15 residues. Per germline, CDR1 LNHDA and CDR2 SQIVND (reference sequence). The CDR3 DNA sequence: TGTGCCAGTAGTCCACCTGGGGACAGGATCTATGGCTACACCTTC. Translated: CASSPPGDRIYGYTF.

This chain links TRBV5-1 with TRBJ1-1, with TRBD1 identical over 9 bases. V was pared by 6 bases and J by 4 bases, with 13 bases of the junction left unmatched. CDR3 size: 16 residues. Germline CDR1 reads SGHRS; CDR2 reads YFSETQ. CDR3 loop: CASTLTGTGLGTEAFF. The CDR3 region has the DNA TGCGCCAGCACCTTAACCGGGACAGGGTTGGGCACTGAAGCTTTCTTT.

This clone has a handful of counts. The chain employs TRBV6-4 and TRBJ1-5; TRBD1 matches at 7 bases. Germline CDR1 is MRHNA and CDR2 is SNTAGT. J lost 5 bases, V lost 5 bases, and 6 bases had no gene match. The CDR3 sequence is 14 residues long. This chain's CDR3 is CASSYRRGHQPQHF. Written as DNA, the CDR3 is TGTGCCAGCAGTTACAGGAGGGGGCATCAGCCCCAGCATTTT.

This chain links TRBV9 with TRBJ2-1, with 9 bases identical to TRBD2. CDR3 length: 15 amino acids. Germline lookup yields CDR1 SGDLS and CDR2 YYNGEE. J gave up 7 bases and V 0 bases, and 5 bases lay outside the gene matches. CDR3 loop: CASSVGGGGANEQFF. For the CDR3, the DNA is TGTGCCAGCAGCGTAGGGGGCGGGGGGGCGAATGAGCAGTTCTTC. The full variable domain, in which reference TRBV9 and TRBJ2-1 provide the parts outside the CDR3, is DSGVTQTPKHLITATGQRVTLRCSPRSGDLSVYWYQQSLDQGLQFLIQYYNGEERAKGNILERFSAQQFPDLHSELNLSSLELGDSALYFCASSVGGGGANEQFFGPGTRLTVL.

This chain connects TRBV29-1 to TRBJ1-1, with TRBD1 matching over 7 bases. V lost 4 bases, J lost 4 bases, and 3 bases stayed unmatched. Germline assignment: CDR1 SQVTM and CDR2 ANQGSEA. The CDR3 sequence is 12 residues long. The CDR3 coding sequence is TGCAGCGTTGCGGACAGGTCCACTGAAGCTTTCTTT. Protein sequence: CSVADRSTEAFF.

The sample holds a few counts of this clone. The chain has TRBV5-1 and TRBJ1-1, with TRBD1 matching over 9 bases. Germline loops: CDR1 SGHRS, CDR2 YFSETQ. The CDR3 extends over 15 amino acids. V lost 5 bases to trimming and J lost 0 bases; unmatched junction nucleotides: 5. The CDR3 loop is CASRTQGAMNTEAFF. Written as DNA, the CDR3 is TGCGCCAGCAGGACACAGGGGGCGATGAACACTGAAGCTTTCTTT.

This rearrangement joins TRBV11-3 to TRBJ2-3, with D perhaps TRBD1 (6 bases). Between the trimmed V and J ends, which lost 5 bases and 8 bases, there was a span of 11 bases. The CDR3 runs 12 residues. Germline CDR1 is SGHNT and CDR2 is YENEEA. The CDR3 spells CASSKGESTQYF. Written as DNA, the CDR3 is TGTGCCAGCAGCAAGGGGGAGAGTACGCAGTATTTT.

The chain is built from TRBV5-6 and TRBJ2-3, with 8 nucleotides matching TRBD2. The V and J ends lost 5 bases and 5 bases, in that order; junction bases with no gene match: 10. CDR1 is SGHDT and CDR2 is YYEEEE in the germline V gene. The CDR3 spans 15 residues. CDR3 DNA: TGTGCCAGCAGACGTAGCGGGGCGGGCGGAGATACGCAGTATTTT. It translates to CASRRSGAGGDTQYF.

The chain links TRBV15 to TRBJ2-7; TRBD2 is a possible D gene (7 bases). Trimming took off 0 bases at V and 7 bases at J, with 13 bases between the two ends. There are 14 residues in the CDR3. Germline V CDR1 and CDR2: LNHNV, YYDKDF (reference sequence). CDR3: CATSRDMEGGEQYF. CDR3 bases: TGTGCCACCAGCAGAGATATGGAGGGGGGGGAGCAGTACTTC.

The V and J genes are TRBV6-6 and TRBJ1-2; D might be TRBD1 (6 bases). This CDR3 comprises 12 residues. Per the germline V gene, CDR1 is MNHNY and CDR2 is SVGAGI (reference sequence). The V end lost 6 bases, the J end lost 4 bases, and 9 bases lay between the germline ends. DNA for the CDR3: TGTGCCAGCAGACCACAGGGCTATGGCTACACCTTC. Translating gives CASRPQGYGYTF.

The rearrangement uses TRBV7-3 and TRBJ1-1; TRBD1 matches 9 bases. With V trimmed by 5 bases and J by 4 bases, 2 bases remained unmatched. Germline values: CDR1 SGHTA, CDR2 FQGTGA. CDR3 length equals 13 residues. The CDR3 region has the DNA TGTGCCAGCAGCAGACAGGGGGGCACTGAAGCTTTCTTT. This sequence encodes CASSRQGGTEAFF.